This TCR beta chain was identified during a study of CD8+CD57+ T cells in acquired aplastic anemia. Study-level background: Sorted CD4+ and CD8+ cells gave an average of 3.2 ug of DNA. Broader study findings: Patients and healthy controls showed no significant CD8+ Simpson's diversity difference. Patients and controls were found to share roughly 31 CD8+ CDR3 sequences.

The CDR3 totals 12 residues. Germline lookup yields CDR1 DFQATT and CDR2 SNEGSKA (reference sequence). Trimming cost V 0 bases and J 6 bases, with 8 bases left between them. Investigators profiled TCR beta VDJ and CDR3 from genomic DNA template. A single record per CDR3 protein comes from TCRdb applying MiXCR to the reads. The sample carries about 210,000 distinct CDR3 sequences, 61% recorded once. A remark on this clonotype: Its antigen is not identified.

The receptor was derived from a human donor in good health. The chain carries TRBV20-1 and TRBJ1-2, with D unclear. Sequenced: sorted CD4+, CD8+, or CD8+CD57+ T cells (not recorded which) from PBMCs. CDR3 region: CSARDRIDGYTF. The CDR3 bases are TGCAGTGCTAGAGATCGGATCGATGGCTACACCTTC.